A single sample is the source of the 14 T cell receptor beta chains below, sequenced in a study of blood T cell repertoires in COVID-19. Libraries were prepared by immunoSEQ multiplex PCR; TCRdb keeps only in-frame clonotypes and omits some of them. The table includes 390,000 or so clones, approximately 89% detected once. Material: peripheral blood. These TCRs come from a woman aged 25-40 years with COVID-19, enrolled during active disease.

The table lists this clone with a few counts. The DNA for the CDR3 is TGTGCCAGCAGCTTAGTGTCAGGGAGCAATCAGCCCCAGCATTTT. It translates to CASSLVSGSNQPQHF. This chain joins TRBV7-2 and TRBJ1-5; D is possibly TRBD1 (5 bases). Trimming pared 1 base from V and 1 base from J, leaving 8 bases between. CDR1 is SGHTA, CDR2 FQGNSA, per germline. The CDR3 sequence is 15 residues long.

This rearrangement joins TRBV9 to TRBJ2-1; 8 positions agree with TRBD2. Per germline, CDR1 SGDLS and CDR2 YYNGEE. J was trimmed by 5 bases and V by 2 bases; bases with no gene match: 3. The CDR3 sequence is 14 residues long. CDR3 DNA sequence: TGTGCCAGCAGCGTCCTAGCGGGTAACAATGAGCAGTTCTTC. Translating gives CASSVLAGNNEQFF.

The chain carries TRBV6-1 and TRBJ2-7, with 7 nucleotides matching TRBD2. The CDR3 consists of 14 residues. Germline V gene lookup returns CDR1 MNHNS and CDR2 SASEGT. Trimming cost V 2 bases and J 5 bases; bases outside gene matches: 6. The CDR3 nucleotides read TGTGCCAGCAGTGAAATCGGGGGAGGGCACGAGCAGTACTTC. Translated: CASSEIGGGHEQYF.

The chain recombines TRBV5-5 with TRBJ1-1, with TRBD1 as a possible D gene (6 bases). Trimming removed 7 bases from V and 1 base from J, with 8 bases in between. Germline V gene lookup returns CDR1 SGHKS and CDR2 YYEKEE (reference sequence). The CDR3 contains 12 residues. CDR3 in amino acids: CASVRGNTEAFF. DNA of the CDR3: TGTGCCAGCGTCAGGGGGAACACTGAAGCTTTCTTT.

The chain couples TRBV6-6 to TRBJ2-7; a possible D gene is TRBD1 (6 bases). Per germline, CDR1 MNHNY and CDR2 SVGAGI (reference sequence). V was clipped by 5 bases and J by 2 bases, with 10 bases between them. The CDR3 extends over 13 amino acids. This chain's CDR3 is CASSQDRTYEQYF. The DNA for the CDR3 is TGTGCCAGCAGTCAGGACAGAACCTACGAGCAGTACTTC.

This clone was seen just once. The CDR3 DNA is TGTGCCAGCAGTGAATTCGGACAGGCCTACAATGAGCAGTTCTTC. Protein product: CASSEFGQAYNEQFF. The V call is TRBV2, the J call TRBJ2-1, with TRBD1 matching over 7 bases. Germline values: CDR1 SNHLY, CDR2 FYNNEI. The CDR3 loop spans 15 amino acids. Losses at the gene ends were 2 bases for V and 2 bases for J; bases not matched to a gene: 3.

This rearrangement joins TRBV18 to TRBJ2-7, with D uncertain. With 2 bases removed from V and 2 bases from J, the gap between germline ends came to 10 bases. The CDR3 sequence is 14 residues long. Germline assignment: CDR1 KGHSH and CDR2 LQKENI. The CDR3 loop is CASSPETLAYEQYF. CDR3 nucleotides: TGTGCCAGCTCACCAGAGACTCTGGCCTACGAGCAGTACTTC.

CDR3 in amino acids: CATAGQGAADTQYF. The CDR3 coding sequence is TGTGCCACCGCCGGACAGGGGGCCGCAGATACGCAGTATTTT. The chain couples TRBV24-1 to TRBJ2-3; 11 bases line up with TRBD1. Looked up from germline, CDR1 is KGHDR and CDR2 is SFDVKD. J lost 4 bases, V lost 9 bases, and 5 bases had no gene match. There are 14 residues in the CDR3.

This chain uses TRBV5-4 with TRBJ1-1, with D uncertain. The germline V gene has CDR1 SGHNT and CDR2 YYREEE (reference sequence). The CDR3 runs to 14 residues. The V end lost 2 bases, the J end lost 1 base, and 9 bases lay between the germline ends. The CDR3 spells CASSFGKSNTEAFF. Here the CDR3 DNA reads TGTGCCAGCAGCTTCGGTAAATCGAACACTGAAGCTTTCTTT.

The CDR3 sequence: CASSQVGGGYEQFF. The DNA of the CDR3 is TGCGCCAGCAGCCAAGTAGGGGGGGGCTATGAGCAGTTCTTC. J is TRBJ2-1 and V is TRBV4-1; D perhaps matches TRBD2 (7 bases). Germline V gene data show CDR1 as MGHRA and CDR2 as YSYEKL. V was trimmed by 1 base and J by 8 bases, leaving 12 bases between them. The CDR3 covers 14 residues.

This sequence joins TRBV28 and TRBJ1-5, with D perhaps TRBD1 (5 bases). V lost 3 bases and J lost 8, with 14 bases in between. The CDR3 extends over 14 amino acids. Germline CDR1 and CDR2: MDHEN and SYDVKM. CDR3 sequence reads: CASSLVRGGEPQHF. CDR3 DNA: TGTGCCAGCAGTTTGGTCCGGGGCGGGGAGCCCCAGCATTTT.

The CDR3 loop is CATSRAQGYGYTF. For the CDR3, the DNA is TGTGCCACCAGCAGAGCGCAGGGCTATGGCTACACCTTC. The chain carries TRBV15 and TRBJ1-2; perhaps TRBD1 as D (5 bases). CDR1 is LNHNV, CDR2 YYDKDF, per germline (reference sequence). The CDR3 spans 13 residues. The V and J ends lost 1 base and 4 bases respectively, with 7 bases between them.

V gene TRBV7-3 combines with J gene TRBJ2-3, with D possibly matching TRBD2 (6 bases). The CDR3 has 13 amino acids. Germline V gene sequence: CDR1 SGHTA, CDR2 FQGTGA. V gave up 5 bases and J gave up 6 bases, with 12 bases separating them. The CDR3 nucleotides read TGTGCCAGCAGCACTTCAGGAGGGGATACGCAGTATTTT. This encodes CASSTSGGDTQYF. Full variable domain (remainder filled in from reference TRBV7-3 and TRBJ2-3): GAGVSQTPSNKVTEKGKYVELRCDPISGHTALYWYRQSLGQGPEFLIYFQGTGAADDSGLPNDRFFAVRPEGSVSTLKIQRTERGDSAVYLCASSTSGGDTQYFGPGTRLTVL.

V is TRBV18 and J is TRBJ1-1; a weak D match, TRBD1 (6 bases). Trimming removed 1 base at V and 1 base at J, with 7 bases between. Germline lookup yields CDR1 KGHSH and CDR2 LQKENI. The CDR3 is 14 residues long. This CDR3 reads CASSPQGQNTEAFF. The CDR3 nucleotides are TGTGCCAGCTCACCACAGGGACAGAACACTGAAGCTTTCTTT.